This T cell receptor (beta chain) is from a study of metastatic and nonmetastatic thyroid tumors. Study context: Blood and tumor or nodule tissue repertoires from malignant and benign thyroid patients were compared.

TCRdb re-called the PCR reads with MiXCR. The table lists 15,000 to 20,000 clones, roughly 22% of them singletons. As concerns this clone: Its specificity is unknown.

The J segment lost 0 bases and the V segment lost 6 bases, leaving 5 bases of the junction unmatched. Germline assignment: CDR1 SNHLY and CDR2 FYNNEI. CDR3 size: 14 residues. Before thyroid surgery, none of the patients had received any treatment. Broader study findings: Benign nodules were reported to have significantly lower TCR beta diversity than malignant thyroid tumors, in blood and tumor.

What was sequenced was adjacent normal tissue. This TCR was sampled from a female donor with papillary thyroid cancer or a benign thyroid nodule (not recorded which). Some clones in this sample may be carry-over from other donors' samples. The chain employs TRBV2 and TRBJ2-7; 7 nucleotides line up with TRBD2. CDR3 residues: CASRGRTSSYEQYF. As DNA, the CDR3 is TGTGCCAGCAGGGGCCGGACTAGCTCCTACGAGCAGTACTTC.